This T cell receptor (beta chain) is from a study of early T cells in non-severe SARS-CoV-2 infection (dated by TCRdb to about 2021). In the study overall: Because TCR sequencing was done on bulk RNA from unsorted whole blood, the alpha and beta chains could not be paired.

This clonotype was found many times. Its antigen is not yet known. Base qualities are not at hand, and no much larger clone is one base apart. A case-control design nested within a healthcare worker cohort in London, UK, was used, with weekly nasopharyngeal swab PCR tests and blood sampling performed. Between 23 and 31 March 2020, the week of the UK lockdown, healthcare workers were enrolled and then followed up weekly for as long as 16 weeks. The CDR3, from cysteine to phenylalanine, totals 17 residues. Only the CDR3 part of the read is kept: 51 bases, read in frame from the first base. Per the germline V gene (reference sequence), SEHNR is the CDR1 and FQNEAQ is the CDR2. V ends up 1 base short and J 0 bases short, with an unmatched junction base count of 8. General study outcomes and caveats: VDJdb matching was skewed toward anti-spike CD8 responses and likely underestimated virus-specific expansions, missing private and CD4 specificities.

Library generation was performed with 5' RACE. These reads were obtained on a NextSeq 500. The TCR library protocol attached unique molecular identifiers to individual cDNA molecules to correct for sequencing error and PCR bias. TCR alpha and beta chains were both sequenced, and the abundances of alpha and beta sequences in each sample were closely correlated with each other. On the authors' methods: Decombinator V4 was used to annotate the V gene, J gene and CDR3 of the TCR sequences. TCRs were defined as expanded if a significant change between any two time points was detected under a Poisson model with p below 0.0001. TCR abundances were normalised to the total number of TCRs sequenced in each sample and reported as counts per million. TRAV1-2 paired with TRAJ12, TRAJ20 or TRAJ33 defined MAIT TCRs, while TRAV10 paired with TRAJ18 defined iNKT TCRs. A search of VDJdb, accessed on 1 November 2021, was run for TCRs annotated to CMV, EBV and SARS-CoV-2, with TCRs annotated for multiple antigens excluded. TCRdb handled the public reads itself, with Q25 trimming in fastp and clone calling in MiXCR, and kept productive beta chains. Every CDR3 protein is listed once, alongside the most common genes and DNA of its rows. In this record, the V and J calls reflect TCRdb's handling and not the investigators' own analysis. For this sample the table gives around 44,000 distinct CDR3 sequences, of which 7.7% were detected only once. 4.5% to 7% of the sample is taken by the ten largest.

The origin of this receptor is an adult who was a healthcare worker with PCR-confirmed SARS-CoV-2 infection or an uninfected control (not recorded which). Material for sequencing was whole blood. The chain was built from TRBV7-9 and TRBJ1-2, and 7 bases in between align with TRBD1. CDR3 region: CASSLGYRGPANYGYTF. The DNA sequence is TGTGCCAGCAGCTTAGGTTACAGGGGACCGGCTAACTATGGCTACACCTTC.